These 11 T cell receptor beta chains share one sample of origin, sequenced in a study of T cells in Graves' hyperthyroidism and ophthalmopathy. Amplified regions were TCR beta CDR3 sequences from RNA transcripts. The HTBI primer set served for first-round RT-PCR of the TCR CDR3. One entry per CDR3 protein, called by TCRdb with MiXCR from the multiplex PCR reads. The data show 270,000 or so distinct CDR3 sequences, with 20% to 30% seen just once and over 25% held by the top ten. Sequencing was carried out using blood. These receptors originate from a man in his forties with Graves' hyperthyroidism that later progressed to Graves' ophthalmopathy.

The chain links TRBV20-1 to TRBJ1-2; D unclear. This CDR3 is built from 15 residues. V lost 2 bases and J lost 6, with 19 bases in between. Germline loops: CDR1 DFQATT, CDR2 SNEGSKA (reference sequence). The CDR3 DNA is TGCAGTGCTAGACCATGGACCAACTCGGAGAATGGCTACACCTTC. Its translation is CSARPWTNSENGYTF.

This clonotype was counted between two and nine times. One base away lies a much larger clone, so this may be a sequencing read error. The chain combines TRBV5-1 with TRBJ2-7; D might be TRBD1 (6 bases). The CDR3 totals 16 residues. V gave up 0 bases and J gave up 6 bases, with 19 bases separating them. Germline values: CDR1 SGHRS, CDR2 YFSETQ. CDR3 in amino acids: CASSLAGASVGGEQYF. The CDR3 DNA reads as TGCGCCAGCAGCTTGGCCGGGGCCAGTGTAGGGGGCGAGCAGTACTTC.

About this clonotype itself: This may stem from a read error, because a much larger clone lies one nucleotide away. The chain links TRBV30 to TRBJ1-5; 8 positions match TRBD1. Germline assignment: CDR1 GTSNPN and CDR2 SVGIG (reference sequence). This CDR3 has 13 amino acids. The V and J ends lost 4 bases and 2 bases, in that order; junction bases with no gene match: 1. In nucleotides, the CDR3 is TGTGCCTGGACAGGGGGCGGCAATCAGCCCCAGCATTTT. Translation: CAWTGGGNQPQHF. Based on the CDR3 plus reference TRBV30 and TRBJ1-5, the full variable domain is SQTIHQWPATLVQPVGSPLSLECTVEGTSNPNLYWYRQAAGRGLQLLFYSVGIGQISSEVPQNLSASRPQDRQFILSSKKLLLSDSGFYLCAWTGGGNQPQHFGDGTRLSIL.

The chain combines TRBV20-1 with TRBJ2-5; D uncertain. Trimming pared 6 bases from V and 0 bases from J, leaving 11 bases between. The CDR3 consists of 13 residues. Germline CDR1 is DFQATT and CDR2 is SNEGSKA (reference sequence). CDR3 sequence reads: CSAPKGNQETQYF. CDR3 DNA: TGCAGTGCCCCGAAGGGTAACCAAGAGACCCAGTACTTC.

The sample holds many counts of this clonotype. The rearrangement uses TRBV4-1 and TRBJ2-5; D not certain. With 0 bases removed from V and 5 bases from J, the gap between germline ends came to 7 bases. This CDR3 is 13 amino acids long. The germline gives CDR1 MGHRA, CDR2 YSYEKL. The CDR3 sequence: CASSQDRTETQYF. The CDR3 region has the DNA TGCGCCAGCAGCCAAGATCGAACGGAGACCCAGTACTTC.

The chain uses TRBV20-1 and TRBJ2-7; the D is unclear. V dropped 5 bases and J dropped 1 base, with 12 bases sitting between them. Looked up from germline, CDR1 is DFQATT and CDR2 is SNEGSKA (reference sequence). This CDR3 spans 13 amino acids. The DNA of the CDR3 is TGCAGTGCTTCTCAGACTCTGTCCTACGAGCAGTACTTC. Translation: CSASQTLSYEQYF.

This clonotype was seen ten or more times. The V and J genes are TRBV20-1 and TRBJ2-7; the D gene is possibly TRBD2 (6 bases). Deletions cut 2 bases from V and 3 bases from J, with 14 bases between. Germline CDR1 reads DFQATT; CDR2 reads SNEGSKA (reference sequence). The CDR3 runs 14 residues. Written as DNA, the CDR3 is TGCAGTGCTAGACCGGGAGATAGGAACTACGAGCAGTACTTC. This sequence encodes CSARPGDRNYEQYF.

This clonotype was seen ten or more times. The chain has TRBV24-1 and TRBJ1-5, with D unclear. V was cut by 4 bases and J by 4 bases, with 7 bases left in between. The CDR3 totals 13 residues. Germline V gene lookup returns CDR1 KGHDR and CDR2 SFDVKD. The chain's CDR3 is CATSEDGNQPQHF. CDR3 DNA: TGTGCCACCAGTGAAGACGGAAATCAGCCCCAGCATTTT.

This clonotype was seen repeatedly, ten times or more. The chain links TRBV24-1 to TRBJ1-2; TRBD1 matches 11 bases. There are 15 residues in the CDR3. Germline V gives CDR1 KGHDR, CDR2 SFDVKD. V was pared by 4 bases and J by 3 bases, with 3 bases of the junction left unmatched. For the CDR3, the DNA is TGTGCCACCAGTGACCCGGGACAGGGGGACTATGGCTACACCTTC. Translating gives CATSDPGQGDYGYTF.

This clonotype was found many times. CDR3 in DNA: TGCAGTGCTAGAGTCCCCGGGAGGGCTACCTACGAGCAGTACTTC. Its translation: CSARVPGRATYEQYF. The V and J genes are TRBV20-1 and TRBJ2-7, with 8 nucleotides matching TRBD2. This CDR3 region has 15 residues. Germline V gene lookup returns CDR1 DFQATT and CDR2 SNEGSKA (reference sequence). Germline trimming cut 1 base from V and 2 bases from J; bases unmatched to any gene: 7.

This clonotype has ten or more counts. The V call is TRBV19, the J call TRBJ2-5; 8 nucleotides align to TRBD2. This CDR3 is built from 13 residues. Germline V gene data show CDR1 as LNHDA and CDR2 as SQIVND (reference sequence). V lost 3 bases, J lost 5 bases, and 2 bases stayed unmatched. The CDR3 sequence: CASSIGRVETQYF. For the CDR3, the DNA is TGTGCCAGTAGTATCGGGAGGGTCGAGACCCAGTACTTC.